The TCR beta chain under discussion was sequenced for a study of cytomegalovirus exposure and HLA in healthy donors. The donors were part of the validation cohort of 100 to 150 subjects. That cohort was separate from the first cohort, which comprised 500 to 850 subjects. CDR1 and CDR2 (germline): SGHRS, YFSETQ. Trimming left V 7 bases short and J 5 bases short, with 18 bases between. This CDR3 has 15 amino acids. Clones were read by immunoSEQ multiplex PCR, and TCRdb kept only the in-frame ones, dropping some. The profile covers roughly 220,000 clones, with about 93% appearing a single time and 0.8% to 1.2% taken by the ten largest.

This TCR derives from a woman aged 18 to 35 in good health and CMV-seronegative. The rearrangement links TRBV5-1 to TRBJ2-2; weak D call: TRBD2 (6 bases). The source material was PBMCs. CDR3 in amino acids: CASESAGAGTGELFF. CDR3 nucleotide sequence: TGCGCCAGCGAGTCCGCGGGTGCGGGGACCGGGGAGCTGTTTTTT.